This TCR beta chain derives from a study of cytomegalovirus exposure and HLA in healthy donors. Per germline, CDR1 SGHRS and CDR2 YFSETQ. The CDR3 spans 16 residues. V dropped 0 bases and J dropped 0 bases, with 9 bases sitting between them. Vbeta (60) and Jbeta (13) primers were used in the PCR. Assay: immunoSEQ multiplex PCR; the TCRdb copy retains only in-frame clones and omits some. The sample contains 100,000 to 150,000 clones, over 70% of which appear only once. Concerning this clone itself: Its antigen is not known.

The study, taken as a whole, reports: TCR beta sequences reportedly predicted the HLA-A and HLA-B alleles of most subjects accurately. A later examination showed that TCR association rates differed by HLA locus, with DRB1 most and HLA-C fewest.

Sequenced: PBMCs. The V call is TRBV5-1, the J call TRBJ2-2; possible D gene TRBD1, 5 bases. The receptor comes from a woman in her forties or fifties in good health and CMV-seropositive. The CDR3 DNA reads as TGCGCCAGCAGCTTGGACAGGTTAGCGAACACCGGGGAGCTGTTTTTT. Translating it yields CASSLDRLANTGELFF.